This T cell receptor (beta chain) was found in a study of human T cells and chemical hapten exposure. In the study overall: Diagnoses of alopecia areata, totalis or universalis occurred in mostly female patients.

Individual cDNA molecules had unique molecular identifiers attached to them by the library. From the RACE reads, TCRdb called clonotypes with MiXCR, one entry per CDR3 protein. The sample yields about 84,000 distinct CDR3 sequences, 8.5% to 12% seen once. Broader study findings: Expanded TCRs were compared with controls, and the expanded TCRs formed significantly more large CDR3 similarity clusters.

About this clonotype itself: As yet, its antigen is unknown.

Time point here: patch test 2, 6 weeks after DPC sensitization. Described treatment: therapeutic diphenylcyclopropenone sensitization with weekly scalp DPC. This clonotype was obtained from a woman aged 50 to 60 with alopecia areata. Some clones in this sample may be carry-over from other donors' samples. This specimen was whole blood, taken in connection with sensitization to the hapten diphenylcyclopropenone (DPC).

The CDR3 here is CSGPSSIRVGETQYF. The CDR3 DNA reads TGCAGCGGTCCGAGCTCGATTCGTGTGGGAGAGACCCAGTACTTC. The chain has TRBV20-1 and TRBJ2-5; no firm D call. Germline V CDR1 and CDR2: DFQATT, SNEGSKA (reference sequence). The CDR3 covers 15 residues.